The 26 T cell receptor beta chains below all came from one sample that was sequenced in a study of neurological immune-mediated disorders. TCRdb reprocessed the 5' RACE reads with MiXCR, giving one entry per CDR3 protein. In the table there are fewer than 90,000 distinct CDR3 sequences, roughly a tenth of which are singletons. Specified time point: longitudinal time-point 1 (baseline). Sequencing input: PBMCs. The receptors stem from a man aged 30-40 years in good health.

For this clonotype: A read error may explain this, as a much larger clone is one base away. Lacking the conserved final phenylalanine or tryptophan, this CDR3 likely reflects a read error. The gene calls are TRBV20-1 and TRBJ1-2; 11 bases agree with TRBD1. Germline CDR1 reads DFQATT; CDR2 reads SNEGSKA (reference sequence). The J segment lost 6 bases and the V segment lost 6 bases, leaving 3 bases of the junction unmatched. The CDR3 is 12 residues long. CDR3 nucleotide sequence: TGCAGTGCATGGGACAGGGGGAATGGCTACACCTTA. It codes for CSAWDRGNGYTL.

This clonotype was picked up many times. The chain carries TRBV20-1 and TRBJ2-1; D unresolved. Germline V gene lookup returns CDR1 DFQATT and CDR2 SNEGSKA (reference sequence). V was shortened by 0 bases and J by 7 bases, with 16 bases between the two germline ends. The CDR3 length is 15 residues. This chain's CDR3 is CSARDGVSIRNEQFF. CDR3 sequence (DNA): TGCAGTGCTAGAGATGGAGTCTCTATAAGGAATGAGCAGTTCTTC.

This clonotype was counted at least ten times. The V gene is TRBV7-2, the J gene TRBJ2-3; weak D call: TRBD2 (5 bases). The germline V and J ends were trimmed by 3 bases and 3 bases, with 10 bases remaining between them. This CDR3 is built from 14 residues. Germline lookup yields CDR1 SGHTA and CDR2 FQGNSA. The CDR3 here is CASSLGSITDTQYF. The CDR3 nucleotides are TGTGCCAGCAGCTTGGGGAGTATAACAGATACGCAGTATTTT.

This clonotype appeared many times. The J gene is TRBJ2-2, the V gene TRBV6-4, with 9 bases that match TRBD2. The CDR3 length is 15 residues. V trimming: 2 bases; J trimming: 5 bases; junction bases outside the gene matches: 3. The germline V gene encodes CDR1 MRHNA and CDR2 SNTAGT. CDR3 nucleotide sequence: TGTGCCAGCAGTGACGGCGGGAGGGAGACCGGGGAGCTGTTTTTT. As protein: CASSDGGRETGELFF.

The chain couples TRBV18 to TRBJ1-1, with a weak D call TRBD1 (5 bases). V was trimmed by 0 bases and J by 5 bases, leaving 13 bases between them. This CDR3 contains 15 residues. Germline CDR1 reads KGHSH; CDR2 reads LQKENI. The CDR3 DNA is TGTGCCAGCTCACCACCGGGTCAGGGACGGACTGAAGCTTTCTTT. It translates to CASSPPGQGRTEAFF.

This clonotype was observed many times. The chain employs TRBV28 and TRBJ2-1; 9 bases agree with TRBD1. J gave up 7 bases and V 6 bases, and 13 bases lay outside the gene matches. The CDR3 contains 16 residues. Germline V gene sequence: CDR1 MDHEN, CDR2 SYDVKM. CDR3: CASSPAGTGSNNEQFF. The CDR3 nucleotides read TGTGCCAGCAGCCCCGCCGGGACAGGGTCCAATAATGAGCAGTTCTTC. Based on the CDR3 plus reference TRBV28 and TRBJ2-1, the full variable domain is DVKVTQSSRYLVKRTGEKVFLECVQDMDHENMFWYRQDPGLGLRLIYFSYDVKMKEKGDIPEGYSVSREKKERFSLILESASTNQTSMYLCASSPAGTGSNNEQFFGPGTRLTVL.

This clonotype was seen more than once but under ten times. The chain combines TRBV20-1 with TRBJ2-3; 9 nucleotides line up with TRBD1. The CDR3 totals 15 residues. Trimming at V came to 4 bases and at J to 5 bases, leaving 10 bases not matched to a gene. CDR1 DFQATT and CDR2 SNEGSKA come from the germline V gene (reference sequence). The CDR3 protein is CSANPRDRDEDTQYF. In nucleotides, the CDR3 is TGCAGTGCTAATCCCCGGGACAGGGACGAAGATACGCAGTATTTT.

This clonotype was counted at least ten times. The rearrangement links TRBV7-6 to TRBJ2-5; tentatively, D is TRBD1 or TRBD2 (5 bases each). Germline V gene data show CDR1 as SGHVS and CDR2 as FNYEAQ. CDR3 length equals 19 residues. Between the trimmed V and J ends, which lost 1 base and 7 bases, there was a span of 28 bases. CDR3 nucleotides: TGTGCCAGCAGCTTAGATTTTGGACTCCCCGGACAACCAAAGGGGACCCAGTACTTC. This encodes CASSLDFGLPGQPKGTQYF.

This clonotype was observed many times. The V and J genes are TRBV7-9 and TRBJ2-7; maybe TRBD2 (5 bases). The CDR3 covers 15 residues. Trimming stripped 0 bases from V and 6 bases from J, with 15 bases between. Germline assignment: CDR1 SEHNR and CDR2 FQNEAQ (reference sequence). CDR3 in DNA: TGTGCCAGCAGCTTAGCCCCCGGGGAGTTTGGCGAGCAGTACTTC. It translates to CASSLAPGEFGEQYF.

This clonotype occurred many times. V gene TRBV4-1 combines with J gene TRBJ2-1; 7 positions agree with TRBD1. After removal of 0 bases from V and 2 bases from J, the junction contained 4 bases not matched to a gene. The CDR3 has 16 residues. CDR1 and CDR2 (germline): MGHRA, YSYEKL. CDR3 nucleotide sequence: TGCGCCAGCAGCCAAGAATCAGGGACAGCCTACAATGAGCAGTTCTTC. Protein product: CASSQESGTAYNEQFF.

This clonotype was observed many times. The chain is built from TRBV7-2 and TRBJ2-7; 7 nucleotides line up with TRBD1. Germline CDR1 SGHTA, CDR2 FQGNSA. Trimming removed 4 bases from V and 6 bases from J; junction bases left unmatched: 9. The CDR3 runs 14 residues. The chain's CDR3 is CASSSQSTGSEQYF. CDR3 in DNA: TGTGCCAGCAGCTCACAATCGACAGGGAGCGAGCAGTACTTC.

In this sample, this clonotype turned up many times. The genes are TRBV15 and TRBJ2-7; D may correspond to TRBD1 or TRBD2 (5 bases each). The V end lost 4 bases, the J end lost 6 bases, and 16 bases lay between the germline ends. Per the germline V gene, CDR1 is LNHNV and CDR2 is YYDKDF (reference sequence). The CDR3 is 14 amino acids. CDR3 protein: CATSMPGPGLEQYF. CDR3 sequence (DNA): TGTGCCACCAGCATGCCGGGACCCGGGCTCGAGCAGTACTTC.

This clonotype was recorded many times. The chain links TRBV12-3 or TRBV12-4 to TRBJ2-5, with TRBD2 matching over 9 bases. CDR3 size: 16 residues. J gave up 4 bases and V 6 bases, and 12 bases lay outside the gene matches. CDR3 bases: TGTGCCAGCAGCCCCGGGGGGCTAGCGGGAAGAGAGACCCAGTACTTC. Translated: CASSPGGLAGRETQYF.

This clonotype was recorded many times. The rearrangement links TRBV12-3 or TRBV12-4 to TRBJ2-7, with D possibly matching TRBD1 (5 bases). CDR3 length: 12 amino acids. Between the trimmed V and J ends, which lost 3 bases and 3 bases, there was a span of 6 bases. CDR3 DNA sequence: TGTGCCAGCAGTTTCGACAGCTACGAGCAGTACTTC. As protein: CASSFDSYEQYF.

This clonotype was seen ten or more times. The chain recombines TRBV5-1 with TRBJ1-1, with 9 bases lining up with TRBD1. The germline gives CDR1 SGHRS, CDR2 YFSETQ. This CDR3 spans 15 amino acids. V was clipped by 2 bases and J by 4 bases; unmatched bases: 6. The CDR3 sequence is CASSFGDRVATEAFF. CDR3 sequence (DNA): TGCGCCAGCAGCTTCGGGGACAGGGTGGCCACTGAAGCTTTCTTT. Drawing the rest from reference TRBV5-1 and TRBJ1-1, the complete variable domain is KAGVTQTPRYLIKTRGQQVTLSCSPISGHRSVSWYQQTPGQGLQFLFEYFSETQRNKGNFPGRFSGRQFSNSRSEMNVSTLELGDSALYLCASSFGDRVATEAFFGQGTRLTVV.

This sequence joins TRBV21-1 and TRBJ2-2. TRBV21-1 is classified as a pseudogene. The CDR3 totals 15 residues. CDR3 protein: CASSHSGRTTWELFF. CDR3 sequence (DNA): TGTGCCAGCAGCCATAGCGGGAGAACCACCTGGGAGCTGTTTTTT.

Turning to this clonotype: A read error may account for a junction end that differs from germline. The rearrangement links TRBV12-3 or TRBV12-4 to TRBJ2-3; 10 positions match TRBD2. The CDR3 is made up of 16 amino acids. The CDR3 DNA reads TGTGCTAGCACCCAGGGGCTAGCGGGAGCGGGACATACGCAGTATTTT. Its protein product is CASTQGLAGAGHTQYF.

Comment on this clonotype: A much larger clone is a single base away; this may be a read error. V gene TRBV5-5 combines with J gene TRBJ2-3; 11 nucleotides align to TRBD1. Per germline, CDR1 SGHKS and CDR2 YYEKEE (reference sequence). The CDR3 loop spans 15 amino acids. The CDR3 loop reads CPSSFGQGAWDTQYF. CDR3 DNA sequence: TGTCCCAGCAGCTTTGGACAGGGGGCTTGGGATACGCAGTATTTT. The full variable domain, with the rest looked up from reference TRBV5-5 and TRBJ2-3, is DAGVTQSPTHLIKTRGQQVTLRCSPISGHKSVSWYQQVLGQGPQFIFQYYEKEERGRGNFPDRFSARQFPNYSSELNVNALLLGDSALYLCPSSFGQGAWDTQYFGPGTRLTVL.

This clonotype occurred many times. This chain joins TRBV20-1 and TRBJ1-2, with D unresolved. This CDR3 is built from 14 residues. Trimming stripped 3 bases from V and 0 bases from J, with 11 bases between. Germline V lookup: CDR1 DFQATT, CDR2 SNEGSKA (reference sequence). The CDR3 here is CSASGWRANYGYTF. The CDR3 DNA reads TGCAGTGCTAGCGGCTGGAGGGCTAACTATGGCTACACCTTC.

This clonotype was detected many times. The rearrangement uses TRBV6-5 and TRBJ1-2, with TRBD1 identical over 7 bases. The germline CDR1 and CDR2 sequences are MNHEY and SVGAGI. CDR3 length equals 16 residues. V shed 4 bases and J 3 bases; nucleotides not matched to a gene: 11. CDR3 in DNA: TGTGCCAGCAGTTCACGCCTGACAGGGCGTTACTATGGCTACACCTTC. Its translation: CASSSRLTGRYYGYTF.

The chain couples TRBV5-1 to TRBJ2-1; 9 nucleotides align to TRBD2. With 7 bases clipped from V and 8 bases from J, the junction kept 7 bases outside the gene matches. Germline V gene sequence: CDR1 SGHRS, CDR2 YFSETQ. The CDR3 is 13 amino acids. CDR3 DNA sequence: TGCGCCAGCCGAAAGCGGGAGGATTATGAGCAGTTCTTC. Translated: CASRKREDYEQFF. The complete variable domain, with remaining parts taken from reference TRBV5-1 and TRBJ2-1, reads KAGVTQTPRYLIKTRGQQVTLSCSPISGHRSVSWYQQTPGQGLQFLFEYFSETQRNKGNFPGRFSGRQFSNSRSEMNVSTLELGDSALYLCASRKREDYEQFFGPGTRLTVL.

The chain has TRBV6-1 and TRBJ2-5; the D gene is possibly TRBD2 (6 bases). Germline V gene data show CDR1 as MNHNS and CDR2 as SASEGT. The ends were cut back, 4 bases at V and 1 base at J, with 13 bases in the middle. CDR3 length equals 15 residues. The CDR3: CASSGAGNSQETQYF. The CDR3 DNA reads TGTGCCAGCAGTGGCGCGGGAAATTCCCAAGAGACCCAGTACTTC.

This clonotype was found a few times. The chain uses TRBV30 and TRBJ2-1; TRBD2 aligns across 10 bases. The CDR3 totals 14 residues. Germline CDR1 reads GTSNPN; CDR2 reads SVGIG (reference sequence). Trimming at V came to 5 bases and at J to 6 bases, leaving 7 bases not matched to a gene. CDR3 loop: CAWSSGRLANEQFF. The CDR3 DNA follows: TGTGCCTGGTCTAGCGGGAGACTTGCCAATGAGCAGTTCTTC.

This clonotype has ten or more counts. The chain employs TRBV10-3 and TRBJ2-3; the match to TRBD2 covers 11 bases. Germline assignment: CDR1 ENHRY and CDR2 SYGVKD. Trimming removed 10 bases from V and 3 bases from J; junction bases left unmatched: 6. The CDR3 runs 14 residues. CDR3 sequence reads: CATLAGVSTDTQYF. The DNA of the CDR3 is TGTGCCACACTAGCGGGAGTGAGTACAGATACGCAGTATTTT.

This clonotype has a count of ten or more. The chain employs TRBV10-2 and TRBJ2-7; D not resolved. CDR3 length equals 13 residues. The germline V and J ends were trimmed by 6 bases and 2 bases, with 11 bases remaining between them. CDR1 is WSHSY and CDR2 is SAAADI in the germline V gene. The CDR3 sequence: CASSEQLAYEQYF. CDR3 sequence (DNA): TGCGCCAGCAGCGAACAGTTAGCCTACGAGCAGTACTTC.

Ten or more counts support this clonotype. The CDR3 is CASSQDRSGYGYTF. CDR3 sequence (DNA): TGCGCCAGCAGCCAAGACAGGTCGGGATATGGCTACACCTTC. The chain links TRBV4-1 to TRBJ1-2; no firm D call. CDR1 and CDR2 from the germline V gene are MGHRA and YSYEKL. Trimming left V 0 bases short and J 5 bases short, with 10 bases between. The CDR3 runs 14 residues.